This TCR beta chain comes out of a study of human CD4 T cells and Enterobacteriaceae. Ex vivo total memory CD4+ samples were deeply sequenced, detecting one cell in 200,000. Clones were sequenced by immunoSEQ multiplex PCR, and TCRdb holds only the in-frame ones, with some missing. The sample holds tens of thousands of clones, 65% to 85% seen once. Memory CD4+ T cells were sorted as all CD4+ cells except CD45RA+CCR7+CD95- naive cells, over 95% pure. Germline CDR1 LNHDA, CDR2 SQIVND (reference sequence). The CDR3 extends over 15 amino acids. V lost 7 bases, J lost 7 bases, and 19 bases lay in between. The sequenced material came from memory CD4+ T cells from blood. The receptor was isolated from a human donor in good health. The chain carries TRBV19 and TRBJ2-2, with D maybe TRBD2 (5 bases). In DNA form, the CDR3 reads TGTGCCAGTATGAATTTTGGAGGCGGCGGCGGGGAGCTGTTTTTT. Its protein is CASMNFGGGGGELFF.